These 20 T cell receptor beta chains came from one sample sequenced in a study of tumor and adjacent non-tumor tissue in lung cancer. TCRbeta libraries were built with three rounds of nested PCR, modified from ARM-PCR. TCRdb recomputed calls from the multiplex PCR reads with MiXCR, one row per CDR3 protein. The top ten clones hold approximately 26% of a sample with roughly 220,000 distinct CDR3 sequences, roughly 70% of them seen once. This sample's RNA came from whole unsorted tissue. The sequencing sample was made of lung tumor tissue. Receptors were obtained from a man aged 55 to 70 with non-small cell lung cancer.

This clonotype was seen a few times. A read error is possible here, since a much larger clone lies one base away. The V gene is TRBV11-2, the J gene TRBJ2-1, with a possible D match to TRBD2 (5 bases). Germline lookup yields CDR1 SGHAT and CDR2 FQNNGV. This CDR3 region has 17 residues. DNA of the CDR3: TGTGCCGGCAGCCCACCCGGTCTAGCCTCCTCCTACAATGAGCAGTTCTTC. Residues: CAGSPPGLASSYNEQFF.

Of note for this clonotype: A single base separates this from a much larger clone, so it may be a read error. This chain connects TRBV20-1 to TRBJ1-6; no firm D call. Trimming removed 0 bases from V and 4 bases from J, with 10 bases in between. Germline V CDR1 and CDR2: DFQATT, SNEGSKA (reference sequence). The CDR3 sequence is 15 residues long. The chain's CDR3 is CSARERARYNSPLHF. The CDR3 coding sequence is TGCAGTGCTAGAGAAAGGGCACGGTATAATTCACCCCTCCACTTT.

Details on this clonotype: This could be a read error, since a much larger clone is one nucleotide away. The chain's CDR3 is CSTSTGPYEQYF. The CDR3 DNA follows: TGCAGTACTAGTACAGGGCCCTACGAGCAGTACTTC. The gene calls are TRBV20-1 and TRBJ2-7; a possible D gene is TRBD1 (6 bases). This CDR3 spans 12 amino acids. Germline CDR1 reads DFQATT; CDR2 reads SNEGSKA (reference sequence).

This clonotype was seen once. The J gene is TRBJ2-2, the V gene TRBV20-1; 9 nucleotides align to TRBD2. This CDR3 has 14 residues. J lost 4 bases, V lost 3 bases, and 3 bases had no gene match. The germline CDR1 and CDR2 sequences are DFQATT and SNEGSKA (reference sequence). The CDR3 reads CSASASGTTGELFF. CDR3 nucleotide sequence: TGCAGTGCTAGTGCTAGCGGGACCACCGGGGAGCTGTTTTTT.

This clonotype was seen repeatedly, ten times or more. The rearrangement links TRBV11-3 to TRBJ2-7; D tentatively fits TRBD1 or TRBD2 (5 bases each). The germline CDR1 and CDR2 sequences are SGHNT and YENEEA. V lost 0 bases and J lost 2, with 17 bases in between. The CDR3 extends over 17 amino acids. The DNA for the CDR3 is TGTGCCAGCAGCTTAGATGGGGGATTTTCCGGAACCTACGAGCAGTACTTC. Protein product: CASSLDGGFSGTYEQYF. The whole variable domain, filled in from reference TRBV11-3 and TRBJ2-7, reads EAGVVQSPRYKIIEKKQPVAFWCNPISGHNTLYWYLQNLGQGPELLIRYENEEAVDDSQLPKDRFSAERLKGVDSTLKIQPAELGDSAVYLCASSLDGGFSGTYEQYFGPGTRLTVT.

This clonotype occurred many times. The V call is TRBV29-1, the J call TRBJ1-1; 8 bases fit TRBD1. With 6 bases clipped from V and 2 bases from J, the junction kept 2 bases outside the gene matches. Germline lookup yields CDR1 SQVTM and CDR2 ANQGSEA. The CDR3 loop spans 12 amino acids. The CDR3 here is CSVGTGNTEAFF. CDR3 DNA: TGCAGCGTGGGGACAGGTAACACTGAAGCTTTCTTT.

As concerns this clonotype: One end of the junction fails to match germline, which may point to a read error. The gene calls are TRBV6-1 and TRBJ1-1; D is uncertain. CDR1 and CDR2 from the germline V gene are MNHNS and SASEGT. The CDR3 extends over 14 amino acids. CDR3 region: CACSDSRRDTEAFF. The CDR3 DNA sequence: TGTGCCTGCAGTGATAGCCGTAGGGACACTGAAGCTTTCTTT.

A note on this clonotype: A junction end diverges from the germline sequence, so it may reflect a read error. The rearrangement uses TRBV11-1 and TRBJ2-1; D gene unclear. From germline, CDR1 is SGHAT and CDR2 FQDESV (reference sequence). CDR3 size: 15 residues. CDR3 coding DNA: TGTGCCAGCAGGTTAGGCCTGCGTGGATACAATGAGCAGTTCTTC. Translation: CASRLGLRGYNEQFF.

The table lists this clonotype with a few counts. The missing conserved phenylalanine or tryptophan at the end of this CDR3 makes a read error likely. It is unclear where the CDR3 begins or ends on the DNA, so no DNA is shown, and the CDR3 is as TCRdb lists it. The CDR3 is CSALSDGYEQYS. The chain is built from TRBV20-1 and TRBJ2-7. In germline, CDR1 is DFQATT, CDR2 SNEGSKA (reference sequence). The CDR3 length equals 12 residues, ends included.

This clonotype has a handful of counts. This chain links TRBV6-2 or TRBV6-3 with TRBJ2-1; no firm D call. The CDR3 consists of 16 residues. The V gene lost 6 bases and the J gene lost 5 bases, with 20 bases spanning the gap. CDR1 is MNHEY and CDR2 is SVGEGT in the germline V gene. CDR3 DNA: TGTGCCAGCAGCTGGACGCCTAGGCTTAAAGACAATGAGCAGTTCTTC. Protein product: CASSWTPRLKDNEQFF.

This clonotype was seen only a few times. Given a much more abundant clone one base away, this may be a read error. The chain recombines TRBV11-2 with TRBJ1-1, with D possibly TRBD1 on 6 matching bases. The V gene's germline CDR1 is SGHAT and CDR2 FQNNGV. CDR3 size: 15 residues. The CDR3 DNA follows: TGTGTCAGCAGCTTAGATCGACCCCCCCAGGGGGAAGCTTTCTTT. Its translation: CVSSLDRPPQGEAFF.

The chain joins TRBV29-1 to TRBJ2-7, with D unresolved. The CDR3 spans 12 residues. Germline CDR1 is SQVTM and CDR2 is ANQGSEA. V lost 5 bases to trimming and J lost 0 bases, with 8 bases between them. CDR3 in amino acids: CSVRGNSYEQYF. DNA of the CDR3: TGCAGCGTTCGCGGCAACTCCTACGAGCAGTACTTC.

This chain joins TRBV28 and TRBJ2-1; TRBD2 might be the D (5 bases). Germline loops: CDR1 MDHEN, CDR2 SYDVKM. This CDR3 comprises 15 residues. The V end was cut by 3 bases, the J end by 5 bases, with 14 bases between. The CDR3 loop reads CASSLRELLHNEQFF. Here the CDR3 DNA reads TGTGCCAGCAGTTTGAGGGAACTACTCCACAATGAGCAGTTCTTC.

In regard to this clonotype: One junction end disagrees with the germline gene, perhaps due to a read error. The chain is built from TRBV12-3 or TRBV12-4 and TRBJ1-2; D remains unclear. The CDR3 consists of 12 residues. Written as DNA, the CDR3 is TGTGTCAGCAGTCATTCGGATTACGGCTACACCTTC. This codes for CVSSHSDYGYTF.

The rearrangement uses TRBV12-3 or TRBV12-4 and TRBJ1-2; D may be TRBD1 (5 bases). The CDR3 runs 13 residues. The CDR3 loop reads CASCLRQNYGYTF. Here the CDR3 DNA reads TGTGCTAGCTGTTTACGACAGAACTATGGCTACACCTTC.

The chain is built from TRBV6-5 and TRBJ1-3; D gene ambiguous. Trimming left V 6 bases short and J 0 bases short, with 9 bases between. The germline V gene has CDR1 MNHEY and CDR2 SVGAGI. The CDR3 contains 14 residues. The CDR3 bases are TGTGCCAGCAGGACATGGGACTCTGGAAACACCATATATTTT. This gives the protein CASRTWDSGNTIYF.

On this clonotype: A much larger clone is a single base away; this may be a read error. The V gene is TRBV12-3 or TRBV12-4, the J gene TRBJ2-7; 7 bases align to TRBD2. The CDR3 is 12 amino acids. The CDR3 nucleotides are TGTACCAGCAGTTTGGGGGGGTACGAGCAGTACTTC. Its translation is CTSSLGGYEQYF.

A remark on this clonotype: Just one base apart from a much larger clone, this may be a read error. The chain has TRBV20-1 and TRBJ2-7, with TRBD1 matching over 9 bases. The germline V gene has CDR1 DFQATT and CDR2 SNEGSKA (reference sequence). Trimming took 5 bases from V and 7 from J; bases not matched to a gene: 18. The CDR3 extends over 16 amino acids. The CDR3 DNA is TGCAGTGCTCTCCCTCTTGTCTACAGGGGGCTGAGGGAGCAGTACTTC. Its translation: CSALPLVYRGLREQYF.

V usage is TRBV28 and J usage is TRBJ1-2; maybe TRBD1 (5 bases). V lost 7 bases and J lost 1, with 10 bases in between. Germline loops: CDR1 MDHEN, CDR2 SYDVKM. The CDR3 loop spans 13 amino acids. The CDR3 region is CASNRQSNYGYTF. CDR3 DNA sequence: TGTGCCAGCAACCGACAGAGTAACTATGGCTACACCTTC.

On this clonotype: It may be a read error: a sequence one base away is much more abundant. The V call is TRBV5-6, the J call TRBJ2-7, with 8 bases identical to TRBD1. J was trimmed by 5 bases and V by 4 bases; bases with no gene match: 5. The CDR3 has 13 residues. CDR1 is SGHDT, CDR2 YYEEEE, per germline. CDR3 protein: CASSPRGQDEQYF. The DNA for the CDR3 is TGTGCCAGCAGCCCACGGGGACAGGACGAGCAGTACTTC.